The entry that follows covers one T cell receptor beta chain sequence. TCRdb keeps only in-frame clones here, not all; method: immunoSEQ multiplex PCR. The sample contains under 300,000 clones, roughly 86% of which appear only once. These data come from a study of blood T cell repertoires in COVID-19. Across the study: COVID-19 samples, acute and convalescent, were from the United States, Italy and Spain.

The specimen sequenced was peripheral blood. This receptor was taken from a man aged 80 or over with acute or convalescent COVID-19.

DNA of the CDR3: TGTGCCAGCAGTGTAGCGCGCAGGGTCAACGAGCAGTACTTC. The encoded protein is CASSVARRVNEQYF. The chain employs TRBV6-1 and TRBJ2-7; the D call may be TRBD1 or TRBD2 (5 bases each). Trimming pared 4 bases from V and 5 bases from J, leaving 15 bases between. CDR1 is MNHNS, CDR2 SASEGT, per germline. The CDR3 is 14 residues long.